A selection of T cell receptor beta chains follows, all from one sample in a study of blood T cell repertoires in COVID-19. Data came from immunoSEQ multiplex PCR; TCRdb stores just in-frame clones and leaves some out. The sample carries over 250,000 clones, 75% to 90% recorded once. The sequenced sample was peripheral blood. These receptor sequences come from a woman aged 65 to 85 with COVID-19, enrolled during active disease. The CDR3 runs from the conserved cysteine through the conserved F or W. D genes are given only for firm matches. Clone size is given for some rows only: seen once, a few or many times, or a class if the clone is expanded.

J | size | V | D | CDR3 | DNA
TRBJ1-1 | NA | TRBV11-2 | NA | CASSSWTEMREAFF | TGTGCCAGCAGCTCGTGGACAGAGATGAGAGAAGCTTTCTTT
TRBJ2-7 | NA | TRBV24-1 | TRBD1 | CATSHGQGYEQYF | TGTGCCACCAGCCATGGACAGGGCTACGAGCAGTACTTC
TRBJ2-3 | NA | TRBV4-2 | NA | CASSQDLPLPDTQYF | TGTGCCAGCAGCCAAGATCTCCCCCTTCCGGATACGCAGTATTTT
TRBJ2-1 | few | TRBV5-1 | NA | CASSFGGGSSYNEQFF | TGCGCCAGCAGCTTTGGCGGGGGCAGCTCCTACAATGAGCAGTTCTTC
TRBJ1-1 | NA | TRBV7-8 | NA | CASSSGGTTEAFF | TGTGCCAGCAGCTCGGGGGGGACCACTGAAGCTTTCTTT
TRBJ2-4 | NA | TRBV5-1 | TRBD1 | CASSPRGREAKNIQYF | TGCGCCAGCAGCCCCAGGGGGCGCGAGGCCAAAAACATTCAGTACTTC
TRBJ1-4 | once | TRBV6-1 | TRBD1 | CASSDGQGGNEKLFF | TGTGCCAGCAGTGACGGACAGGGGGGAAATGAAAAACTGTTTTTT
TRBJ2-7 | NA | TRBV9 | TRBD1 | CASSVGTTGGDNEQYF | TGTGCCAGCAGCGTAGGAACGACAGGGGGTGACAACGAGCAGTACTTC
TRBJ2-6 | NA | TRBV19 | NA | CASRRQVYGANVLTF | TGTGCCAGTAGGCGACAGGTTTATGGGGCCAACGTCCTGACTTTC
TRBJ2-3 | NA | TRBV6-5 | TRBD2 | CASSSGGTDTQYF | TGTGCCAGCAGTTCCGGGGGGACAGATACGCAGTATTTT
TRBJ2-1 | NA | TRBV29-1 | NA | CSGGEFEQFF | TGCAGCGGGGGTGAGTTTGAGCAGTTCTTC
TRBJ1-2 | NA | TRBV6-5 | TRBD1 | CASARQGGPWNGYTF | TGTGCCAGCGCACGACAGGGAGGACCCTGGAATGGCTACACCTTC
TRBJ1-3 | NA | TRBV30 | NA | CAWSVGTSGNTIYF | TGTGCCTGGAGTGTAGGGACTTCCGGAAACACCATATATTTT
TRBJ1-2 | NA | TRBV11-2 | TRBD1 | CASSLETGGYKNYGYTF | TGTGCCAGCAGCTTAGAGACAGGGGGGTATAAGAACTATGGCTACACCTTC
TRBJ1-1 | NA | TRBV9 | NA | CASSRVLNTEAFF | TGTGCCAGCAGCCGTGTTTTAAACACTGAAGCTTTCTTT
TRBJ1-1 | NA | TRBV7-2 | TRBD1 | CASSLSATRGLWYTEAFF | TGTGCCAGCAGCTTAAGCGCTACCAGGGGGCTATGGTACACTGAAGCTTTCTTT
TRBJ1-3 | few | TRBV5-6 | NA | CASSLGGSGNTIYF | TGTGCCAGCAGCTTGGGAGGGTCGGGAAACACCATATATTTT
TRBJ1-3 | few | TRBV4-2 | NA | CASSHRGEETGNTIYF | TGTGCCAGCAGCCACCGGGGGGAGGAAACTGGAAACACCATATATTTT
TRBJ1-6 | NA | TRBV18 | NA | CASSPNMGRLGRSPLHF | TGTGCCAGCTCACCTAATATGGGGCGCTTAGGACGATCACCCCTCCACTTT
TRBJ2-7 | NA | TRBV27 | TRBD1 | CASKKGQGASYEQYF | TGTGCCAGCAAGAAAGGACAGGGGGCATCCTACGAGCAGTACTTC
TRBJ2-7 | NA | TRBV27 | TRBD1 | CASSPLMTGGSEQYF | TGTGCCAGCAGTCCACTTATGACAGGGGGCTCCGAGCAGTACTTC
TRBJ1-2 | NA | TRBV6-1 | TRBD1 | CASSEAAGGLVGYTF | TGTGCCAGCAGTGAAGCGGCAGGGGGTCTGGTTGGCTACACCTTC
TRBJ2-3 | NA | TRBV5-1 | TRBD2 | CASSAGGSDTQYF | TGCGCCAGCAGCGCGGGGGGGTCAGATACGCAGTATTTT
TRBJ2-2 | NA | TRBV27 | TRBD2 | CASKPGGPFGELFF | TGTGCCAGCAAACCGGGGGGGCCCTTCGGGGAGCTGTTTTTT
TRBJ2-3 | NA | TRBV4-3 | NA | CASSQEGWGQTDTQYF | TGCGCCAGCAGCCAAGAAGGGTGGGGCCAGACAGATACGCAGTATTTT
TRBJ2-7 | NA | TRBV27 | NA | CASSLGVGDYYEQYF | TGTGCCAGCAGTCTAGGGGTAGGGGATTATTACGAGCAGTACTTC
TRBJ2-2 | NA | TRBV7-8 | TRBD2 | CASSSPRLAGVENTGELFF | TGTGCCAGCAGTTCCCCCCGGCTAGCGGGGGTAGAAAACACCGGGGAGCTGTTTTTT
TRBJ1-2 | NA | TRBV14 | NA | CPKLEGGGYTF | TGTCCCAAGTTAGAGGGTGGAGGCTACACCTTC
TRBJ2-7 | NA | TRBV4-1 | NA | CASSQVAASWEQYF | TGCGCCAGCAGCCAAGTAGCGGCCTCCTGGGAGCAGTACTTC
TRBJ2-3 | once | TRBV2 | TRBD2 | CASSGGGRDTDTQYF | TGTGCCAGCAGTGGCGGGGGGCGCGACACAGATACGCAGTATTTT
TRBJ1-2 | NA | TRBV6-2/TRBV6-3 | TRBD1 | CASSYSETGEPYGYTF | TGTGCCAGCAGTTACTCAGAGACAGGGGAGCCCTATGGCTACACCTTC
TRBJ1-3 | NA | TRBV11-2 | NA | CASSLLRASRSGNTIYF | TGTGCCAGCAGCTTGTTGAGGGCAAGTCGCTCTGGAAACACCATATATTTT
TRBJ2-7 | NA | TRBV13 | NA | CASSRTPSEQYF | TGTGCCAGCAGTCGAACCCCTAGCGAGCAGTACTTC
TRBJ2-1 | NA | TRBV7-3 | TRBD2 | CASSPRLAGGDEQFF | TGTGCCAGCAGCCCCCGACTAGCGGGGGGGGATGAGCAGTTCTTC
TRBJ1-4 | NA | TRBV2 | NA | CASSEVGFRGEKLFF | TGTGCCAGCAGTGAAGTGGGATTCCGGGGTGAAAAACTGTTTTTT
TRBJ1-2 | NA | TRBV6-5 | TRBD1 | CATYRGQGAYGYTF | TGTGCCACCTATAGGGGGCAGGGGGCCTATGGCTACACCTTC
TRBJ1-3 | NA | TRBV4-3 | NA | CASSQDLQLTGWSSGNTIYF | TGCGCCAGCAGCCAAGACCTGCAGCTCACAGGGTGGAGCTCTGGAAACACCATATATTTT
TRBJ2-1 | NA | TRBV12-5 | NA | CASGSDYYNEQFF | TGTGCTAGTGGTTCGGACTACTACAATGAGCAGTTCTTC
TRBJ1-2 | NA | TRBV28 | NA | CATLERSNYGYTF | TGTGCCACCCTCGAGAGGTCTAACTATGGCTACACCTTC
TRBJ2-2 | few | TRBV27 | TRBD2 | CASSSPGLARELFF | TGTGCCAGCAGTTCCCCGGGACTAGCCCGGGAGCTGTTTTTT
TRBJ2-3 | NA | TRBV29-1 | TRBD2 | CSVEDYPSGGVDTQYF | TGCAGCGTTGAAGATTATCCTAGCGGGGGGGTGGATACGCAGTATTTT
TRBJ1-3 | NA | TRBV5-1 | NA | CASSLGAGMPGNTIYF | TGCGCCAGCAGCTTGGGGGCAGGGATGCCTGGAAACACCATATATTTT
TRBJ2-2 | NA | TRBV13 | TRBD2 | CASSSPSGGPNTGELFF | TGTGCCAGCAGCTCCCCTAGCGGGGGGCCGAACACCGGGGAGCTGTTTTTT
TRBJ1-1 | NA | TRBV30 | NA | CALEVGGGNTEAFF | TGTGCCTTGGAGGTCGGAGGTGGGAACACTGAAGCTTTCTTT
TRBJ2-7 | NA | TRBV4-3 | NA | CASSQVGGSSPYEQYF | TGCGCCAGCAGCCAAGTTGGGGGCTCAAGTCCCTACGAGCAGTACTTC
TRBJ2-1 | NA | TRBV10-2 | TRBD1 | CASRGTDIWNEQFF | TGCGCCAGCAGGGGGACAGATATCTGGAATGAGCAGTTCTTC
TRBJ1-5 | NA | TRBV30 | NA | CAWSVAGPQHF | TGTGCCTGGAGTGTCGCGGGCCCCCAGCATTTT
TRBJ2-3 | NA | TRBV6-1 | NA | CASSEFGGRTDTQYF | TGTGCCAGCAGTGAATTTGGGGGCAGAACAGATACGCAGTATTTT
TRBJ1-3 | NA | TRBV5-1 | NA | CASSPVSGGNTIYF | TGCGCCAGCAGCCCCGTCAGCGGAGGAAACACCATATATTTT
TRBJ2-5 | NA | TRBV9 | TRBD2 | CASSVSGGALETQYF | TGTGCCAGCAGCGTTAGCGGGGGGGCTCTTGAGACCCAGTACTTC
TRBJ2-6 | NA | TRBV5-4 | NA | CASSLVGPSGANVLTF | TGTGCCAGCAGCTTGGTGGGCCCCTCTGGGGCCAACGTCCTGACTTTC
TRBJ2-7 | NA | TRBV18 | TRBD1 | CASSPRQGSYEQYF | TGTGCCAGCTCACCACGACAGGGGTCCTACGAGCAGTACTTC
TRBJ1-2 | NA | TRBV9 | NA | CASSAMQASNYGYTF | TGTGCCAGCAGCGCAATGCAGGCATCTAACTATGGCTACACCTTC
TRBJ1-1 | NA | TRBV5-1 | NA | CASSQLTGNTEAFF | TGCGCCAGCAGTCAACTTACAGGGAACACTGAAGCTTTCTTT
TRBJ1-5 | few | TRBV9 | NA | CASSVDGNRDQPQHF | TGTGCCAGCAGCGTAGATGGCAATCGGGATCAGCCCCAGCATTTT
TRBJ2-7 | NA | TRBV10-1 | NA | CASTHLPTTEASYEQYF | TGCGCCAGCACCCACCTCCCAACGACAGAGGCCTCCTACGAGCAGTACTTC
TRBJ2-1 | NA | TRBV27 | NA | CASSSGRRVEFF | TGTGCCAGCAGTTCGGGAAGGAGGGTGGAGTTCTTC
TRBJ2-6 | NA | TRBV11-2 | NA | CASSSTGMWRSVLTF | TGTGCCAGCAGCTCTACAGGAATGTGGCGGAGCGTCCTGACTTTC
TRBJ1-5 | NA | TRBV19 | NA | CASSFLNQPQHF | TGTGCCAGTAGTTTCCTAAATCAGCCCCAGCATTTT